Below, one TCR beta chain is given with its context. V was cut by 4 bases and J by 1 base, with 11 bases left in between. The germline gives CDR1 SGDLS, CDR2 YYNGEE. CDR3 length equals 15 residues. The data were obtained in a study of CD8 T cells in Susac syndrome. RNA was extracted with the RNeasy kit, and a quantity of roughly 0.5 to 1 ug was reverse transcribed using random hexamers. A multiplex approach, immunoSEQ multiplex PCR, amplified TCR beta CDR3 across 54 Vbeta and 13 Jbeta. TCRdb redid the calling of the immunoSEQ multiplex PCR reads with MiXCR, one entry per CDR3 protein. The table lists around 140,000 distinct CDR3 sequences, approximately 93% of them singletons. Healthy donors constituted the control group, matched for age and sex. Negative isolation was applied to CD8+ and CD4+ T cells, and FACS enrichment was applied to TEMRA cells.

Sequenced material: CD4+ T cells from PBMCs. The chain links TRBV9 to TRBJ2-2; D perhaps matches TRBD2 (5 bases). This sequence originates from a human donor in good health. CDR3 bases: TGTGCCAGCAGCCCCCACGGGGTGAACACCGGGGAGCTGTTTTTT. It translates to CASSPHGVNTGELFF.